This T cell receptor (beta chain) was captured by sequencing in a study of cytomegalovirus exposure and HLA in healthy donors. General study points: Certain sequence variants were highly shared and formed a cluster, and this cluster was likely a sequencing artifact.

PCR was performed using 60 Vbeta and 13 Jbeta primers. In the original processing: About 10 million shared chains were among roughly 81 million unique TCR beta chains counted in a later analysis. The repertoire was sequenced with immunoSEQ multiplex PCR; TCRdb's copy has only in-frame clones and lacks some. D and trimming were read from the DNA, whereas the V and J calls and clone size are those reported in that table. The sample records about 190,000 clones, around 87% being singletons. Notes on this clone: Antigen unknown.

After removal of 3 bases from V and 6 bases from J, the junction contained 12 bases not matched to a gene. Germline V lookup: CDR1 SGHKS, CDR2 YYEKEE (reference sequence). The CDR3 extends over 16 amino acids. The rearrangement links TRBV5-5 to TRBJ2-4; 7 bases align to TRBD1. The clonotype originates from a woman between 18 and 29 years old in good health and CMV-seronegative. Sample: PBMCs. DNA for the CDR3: TGTGCCAGCAGCTGGGCGGACAGGAGCTCTGGAAACATTCAGTACTTC. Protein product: CASSWADRSSGNIQYF.